These 18 T cell receptor beta chains share one sample of origin, sequenced in a study of beta chain features in type 1 diabetes. Of the isolated RNA, all was reverse transcribed, and so the sequenced material was expressed TCRB transcripts. Sequencing used immunoSEQ multiplex PCR; TCRdb keeps in-frame clones, though not all of them. The sample shows over 150,000 clones, roughly 8% of them seen only once. The specimen sequenced was central memory CD4+ T cells from blood. Source of these receptors: a man aged 18 to 30 in good health.

The CDR3 coding sequence is TGCGCCAGCAGCCAAGATTTCCGGAGTAATGAGCAGTTCTTC. Translated: CASSQDFRSNEQFF. J is TRBJ2-1 and V is TRBV4-3, with D unresolved. Deletions cut 0 bases from V and 7 bases from J, with 10 bases between. Germline V gives CDR1 LGHNA, CDR2 YSLEER. This CDR3 has 14 amino acids.

This rearrangement joins TRBV5-1 to TRBJ1-2; D not resolved. CDR1 is SGHRS and CDR2 is YFSETQ in the germline V gene. Trimming pared 0 bases from V and 4 bases from J, leaving 10 bases between. The CDR3 consists of 14 residues. CDR3 region: CASSLGSESYGYTF. The DNA of the CDR3 is TGCGCCAGCAGCTTGGGATCGGAGTCCTATGGCTACACCTTC.

The chain recombines TRBV18 with TRBJ2-1, with TRBD2 matching over 8 bases. From germline, CDR1 is KGHSH and CDR2 LQKENI. This CDR3 has 18 amino acids. J lost 6 bases, V lost 3 bases, and 16 bases had no gene match. The CDR3 DNA reads TGTGCCAGCTCACCTCCGGATGGTCCAGCGGGAGTATCCAATGAGCAGTTCTTC. Residues: CASSPPDGPAGVSNEQFF.

This clone was counted a few times. Being one base from a much bigger clone, this may be a read error. This chain connects TRBV6-4 to TRBJ2-2, with 8 bases identical to TRBD1. V lost 6 bases to trimming and J lost 0 bases; unmatched junction nucleotides: 0. The germline V gene encodes CDR1 MRHNA and CDR2 SNTAGT. CDR3 length: 14 residues. This CDR3 is CASRQGANTGELFF. The CDR3 nucleotides are TGTGCCAGCAGACAGGGGGCGAACACCGGGGAGCTGTTTTTT.

This clone was observed a few times. The rearrangement links TRBV21-1 to TRBJ2-7; TRBD2, the D gene given by the table, was not confirmed from the DNA. TRBV21-1 has pseudogene status. This CDR3 has 16 amino acids. CDR3: CASSKDSLADLYEQYF. The CDR3, as DNA: TGTGCCAGCAGCAAAGATAGTCTAGCGGATCTCTACGAGCAGTACTTC.

This clone has just a few counts. The genes are TRBV9 and TRBJ2-1; tentatively, D is TRBD2 (5 bases). Germline CDR1 SGDLS, CDR2 YYNGEE. CDR3 size: 13 residues. Trimming removed 4 bases at V and 5 bases at J, with 10 bases between. The CDR3 DNA reads as TGTGCCAGCAGCCCCTGGGAGAACAATGAGCAGTTCTTC. Its translation is CASSPWENNEQFF. Complete variable domain (other parts from reference TRBV9 and TRBJ2-1): DSGVTQTPKHLITATGQRVTLRCSPRSGDLSVYWYQQSLDQGLQFLIQYYNGEERAKGNILERFSAQQFPDLHSELNLSSLELGDSALYFCASSPWENNEQFFGPGTRLTVL.

This clone has more than one count but fewer than ten. J is TRBJ2-7 and V is TRBV5-6, with TRBD1 identical over 7 bases. Germline loops: CDR1 SGHDT, CDR2 YYEEEE. CDR3 length: 16 residues. J lost 4 bases, V lost 4 bases, and 14 bases had no gene match. The CDR3 spells CASSLNRGPWVYEQYF. For the CDR3, the DNA is TGTGCCAGCAGCCTTAACAGGGGCCCATGGGTGTACGAGCAGTACTTC.

V and J are TRBV11-2 and TRBJ2-5; D gene uncertain. CDR3 length equals 13 residues. The germline CDR1 and CDR2 sequences are SGHAT and FQNNGV. The germline V and J ends were trimmed by 1 base and 2 bases, with 5 bases remaining between them. The CDR3 reads CASSLGPQETQYF. The DNA of the CDR3 is TGTGCCAGCAGCTTAGGGCCGCAAGAGACCCAGTACTTC.

The CDR3 DNA reads TGTGCCAGCAGCCCTTTGGGGCAGGGAGGGGACGAGCAGTACTTC. Translated: CASSPLGQGGDEQYF. The chain employs TRBV7-3 and TRBJ2-7, with 7 bases aligning to TRBD2. Per the germline V gene, CDR1 is SGHTA and CDR2 is FQGTGA. The CDR3 contains 15 residues. V was clipped by 5 bases and J by 5 bases; unmatched bases: 12.

The table lists this clone with a few counts. The chain uses TRBV7-7 and TRBJ2-1; TRBD1 might be the D (5 bases). Germline values: CDR1 SSHAT, CDR2 FNYEAQ (reference sequence). The CDR3 loop spans 16 amino acids. The CDR3 DNA reads as TGTGCTAGCTCACCCCGGGTTTCAGGGTCCTACAATGAGCAGTTCTTC. Protein sequence: CASSPRVSGSYNEQFF.

The chain couples TRBV28 to TRBJ2-5; possibly TRBD2 for D (6 bases). The CDR3 runs 12 residues. Looked up from germline, CDR1 is MDHEN and CDR2 is SYDVKM. With 8 bases removed from V and 2 bases from J, the gap between germline ends came to 9 bases. This CDR3 reads CASRGSQETQYF. The CDR3 DNA sequence: TGTGCCAGCCGGGGGTCTCAAGAGACCCAGTACTTC.

The chain employs TRBV5-1 and TRBJ1-1; possibly TRBD1 for D (6 bases). Trimming pared 6 bases from V and 0 bases from J, leaving 12 bases between. The CDR3 has 14 residues. The V gene's germline CDR1 is SGHRS and CDR2 YFSETQ. The CDR3 spells CASTQQGMNTEAFF. The DNA of the CDR3 is TGCGCCAGCACCCAACAGGGAATGAACACTGAAGCTTTCTTT.

The CDR3 is CASSYGGEQYF. The CDR3 DNA reads TGTGCCAGCAGTTATGGCGGCGAGCAGTACTTC. The chain couples TRBV6-6 to TRBJ2-5; D unclear. Judging by the DNA end, TRBJ2-7 fits better; the J call may be wrong. CDR1 MNHNY and CDR2 SVGAGI come from the germline V gene (reference sequence). This CDR3 contains 11 residues.

This clone occurred many times. The V call is TRBV5-4, the J call TRBJ2-7, with 9 bases identical to TRBD2. The J segment lost 8 bases and the V segment lost 4 bases, leaving 13 bases of the junction unmatched. CDR1 is SGHNT and CDR2 is YYREEE in the germline V gene (reference sequence). CDR3 length equals 15 residues. CDR3 sequence (DNA): TGTGCCAGCAGCCGCGCTAGCGGGGATCTTACGAAGCAGTACTTC. It translates to CASSRASGDLTKQYF. Filled out from reference TRBV5-4 and TRBJ2-7, the complete variable domain reads ETGVTQSPTHLIKTRGQQVTLRCSSQSGHNTVSWYQQALGQGPQFIFQYYREEENGRGNFPPRFSGLQFPNYSSELNVNALELDDSALYLCASSRASGDLTKQYFGPGTRLTVT.

The rearrangement joins TRBV7-2 to TRBJ1-4, with D uncertain. Trimming removed 2 bases at V and 8 bases at J, with 15 bases between. The CDR3 is made up of 15 amino acids. Germline CDR1 reads SGHTA; CDR2 reads FQGNSA. The CDR3 is CASSLTPTVAEKLFF. CDR3 nucleotides: TGTGCCAGCAGCTTAACCCCCACGGTTGCGGAAAAACTGTTTTTT.

The chain has TRBV6-1 and TRBJ1-1, with D unclear. The CDR3 consists of 17 residues. Germline V gene sequence: CDR1 MNHNS, CDR2 SASEGT. V lost 4 bases, J lost 0 bases, and 18 bases lay in between. The CDR3 DNA reads TGTGCCAGCAGTGCAGGATTTCTTCGTCTGATGAACACTGAAGCTTTCTTT. It specifies CASSAGFLRLMNTEAFF.

The chain links TRBV7-2 to TRBJ1-2; 9 bases match TRBD1. Germline V CDR1 and CDR2: SGHTA, FQGNSA. J gave up 6 bases and V 1 base, and 3 bases lay outside the gene matches. CDR3 length: 14 residues. CDR3 region: CASSLDRGRDGYTF. The CDR3 DNA sequence: TGTGCCAGCAGCTTAGACAGGGGGCGTGATGGCTACACCTTC.

This clone was found a few times. V is TRBV5-1 and J is TRBJ2-7, with a weak D call TRBD2 (6 bases). In germline, CDR1 is SGHRS, CDR2 YFSETQ. The CDR3 runs to 16 residues. Trimming took off 4 bases at V and 5 bases at J, with 22 bases between the two ends. CDR3 bases: TGCGCCAGCAGCAACGGGGGACGTCGAGATCGGGACGAGCAGTACTTC. Translated, it gives CASSNGGRRDRDEQYF.